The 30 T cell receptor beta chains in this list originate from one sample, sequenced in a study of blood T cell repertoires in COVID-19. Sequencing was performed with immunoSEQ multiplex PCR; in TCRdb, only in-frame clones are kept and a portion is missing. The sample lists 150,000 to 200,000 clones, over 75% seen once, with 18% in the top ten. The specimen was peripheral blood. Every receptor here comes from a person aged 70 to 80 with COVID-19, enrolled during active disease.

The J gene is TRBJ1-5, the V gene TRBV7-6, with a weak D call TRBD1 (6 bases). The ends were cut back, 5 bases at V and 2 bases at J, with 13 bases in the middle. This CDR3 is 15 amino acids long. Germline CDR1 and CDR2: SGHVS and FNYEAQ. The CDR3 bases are TGTGCCAGCAGCCAAACAGGGCCGGGCAATCAGCCCCAGCATTTT. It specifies CASSQTGPGNQPQHF.

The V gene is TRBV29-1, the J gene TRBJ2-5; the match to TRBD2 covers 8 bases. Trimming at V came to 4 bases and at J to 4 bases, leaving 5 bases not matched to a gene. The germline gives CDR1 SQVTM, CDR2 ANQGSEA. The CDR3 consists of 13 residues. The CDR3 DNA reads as TGCAGCGTTGCGGGGGGGGAGCTAGAGACCCAGTACTTC. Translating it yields CSVAGGELETQYF.

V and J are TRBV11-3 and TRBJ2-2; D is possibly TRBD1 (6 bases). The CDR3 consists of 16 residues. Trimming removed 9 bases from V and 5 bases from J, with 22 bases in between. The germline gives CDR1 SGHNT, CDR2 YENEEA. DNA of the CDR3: TGTGCCAGTACGCCGTCGGGTGGACAGTATACCGGGGAGCTGTTTTTT. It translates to CASTPSGGQYTGELFF.

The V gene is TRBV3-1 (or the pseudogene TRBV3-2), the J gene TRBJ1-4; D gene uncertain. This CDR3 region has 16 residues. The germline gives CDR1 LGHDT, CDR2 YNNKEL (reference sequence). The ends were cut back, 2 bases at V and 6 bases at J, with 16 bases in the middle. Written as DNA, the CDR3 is TGTGCCAGCAGCCAACGAGGTAAAGGGAGAGATGAAAAACTGTTTTTT. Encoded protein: CASSQRGKGRDEKLFF.

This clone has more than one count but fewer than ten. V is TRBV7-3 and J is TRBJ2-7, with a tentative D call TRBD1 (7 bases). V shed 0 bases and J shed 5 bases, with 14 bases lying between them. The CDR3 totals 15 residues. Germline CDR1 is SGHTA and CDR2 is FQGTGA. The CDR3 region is CASSLTSGGMHEQYF. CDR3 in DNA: TGTGCCAGCAGCTTAACGTCAGGGGGGATGCACGAGCAGTACTTC.

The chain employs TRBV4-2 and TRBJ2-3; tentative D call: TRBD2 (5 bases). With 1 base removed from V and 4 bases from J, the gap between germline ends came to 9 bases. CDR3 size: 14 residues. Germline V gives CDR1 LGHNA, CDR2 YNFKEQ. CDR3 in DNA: TGTGCCAGCAGCCAAGTCCCAGCGGCAGATACGCAGTATTTT. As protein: CASSQVPAADTQYF.

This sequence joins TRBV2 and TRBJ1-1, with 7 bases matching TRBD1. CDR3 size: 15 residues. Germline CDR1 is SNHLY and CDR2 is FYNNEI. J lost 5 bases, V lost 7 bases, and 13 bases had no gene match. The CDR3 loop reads CASKLQTTGETEAFF. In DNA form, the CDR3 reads TGTGCCAGCAAGCTCCAGACCACAGGGGAGACTGAAGCTTTCTTT.

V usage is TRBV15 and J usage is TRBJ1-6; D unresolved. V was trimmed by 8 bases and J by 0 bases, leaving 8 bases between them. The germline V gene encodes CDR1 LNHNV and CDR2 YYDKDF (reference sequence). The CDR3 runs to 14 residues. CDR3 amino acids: CATSASSYNSPLHF. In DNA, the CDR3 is TGTGCCACCTCTGCGAGCTCCTATAATTCACCCCTCCACTTT. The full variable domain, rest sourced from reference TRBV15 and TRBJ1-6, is DAMVIQNPRYQVTQFGKPVTLSCSQTLNHNVMYWYQQKSSQAPKLLFHYYDKDFNNEADTPDNFQSRRPNTSFCFLDIRSPGLGDTAMYLCATSASSYNSPLHFGNGTRLTVT.

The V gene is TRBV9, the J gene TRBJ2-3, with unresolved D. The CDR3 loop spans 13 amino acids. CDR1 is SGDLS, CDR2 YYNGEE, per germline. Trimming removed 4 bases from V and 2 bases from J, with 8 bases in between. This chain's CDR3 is CASSTAPTDTQYF. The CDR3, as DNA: TGTGCCAGCAGCACTGCCCCCACAGATACGCAGTATTTT.

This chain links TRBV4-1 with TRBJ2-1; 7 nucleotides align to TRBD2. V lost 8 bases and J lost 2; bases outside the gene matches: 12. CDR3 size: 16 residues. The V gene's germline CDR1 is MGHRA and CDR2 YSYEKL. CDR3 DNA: TGCGCCAGCCAAGATACCGGGACTACCCCCTACAATGAGCAGTTCTTC. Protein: CASQDTGTTPYNEQFF.

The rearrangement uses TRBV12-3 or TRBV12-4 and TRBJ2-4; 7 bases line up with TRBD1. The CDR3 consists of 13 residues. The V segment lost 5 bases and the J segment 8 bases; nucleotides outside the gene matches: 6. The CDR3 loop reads CASSRQGGYIQYF. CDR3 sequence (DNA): TGTGCCAGCAGTCGACAGGGCGGATACATTCAGTACTTC.

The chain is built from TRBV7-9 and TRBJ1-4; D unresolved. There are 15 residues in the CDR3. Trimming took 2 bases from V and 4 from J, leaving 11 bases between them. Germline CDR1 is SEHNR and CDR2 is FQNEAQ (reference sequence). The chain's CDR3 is CASSLSLPGNEKLFF. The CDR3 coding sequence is TGTGCCAGCAGCTTAAGTCTCCCGGGTAATGAAAAACTGTTTTTT.

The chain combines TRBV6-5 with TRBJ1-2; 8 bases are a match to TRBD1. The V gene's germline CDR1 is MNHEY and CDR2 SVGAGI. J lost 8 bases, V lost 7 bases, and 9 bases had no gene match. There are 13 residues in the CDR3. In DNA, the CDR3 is TGTGCCAGCACCCTCGGGACAGGTCGCGGCTACACCTTC. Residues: CASTLGTGRGYTF.

The CDR3 sequence: CASSRMWGQLTDTQYF. The CDR3 nucleotides are TGTGCCAGCAGCAGAATGTGGGGACAGCTTACAGATACGCAGTATTTT. The chain links TRBV7-2 to TRBJ2-3; TRBD1 matches at 7 bases. CDR3 length equals 16 residues. The V gene's germline CDR1 is SGHTA and CDR2 FQGNSA. V trimming: 5 bases; J trimming: 3 bases; junction bases outside the gene matches: 11.

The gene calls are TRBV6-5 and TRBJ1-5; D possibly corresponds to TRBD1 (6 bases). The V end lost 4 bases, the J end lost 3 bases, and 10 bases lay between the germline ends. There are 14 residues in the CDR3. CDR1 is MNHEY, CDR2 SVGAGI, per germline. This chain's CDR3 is CASSFQGFNQPQHF. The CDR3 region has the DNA TGTGCCAGCAGTTTCCAGGGGTTCAATCAGCCCCAGCATTTT.

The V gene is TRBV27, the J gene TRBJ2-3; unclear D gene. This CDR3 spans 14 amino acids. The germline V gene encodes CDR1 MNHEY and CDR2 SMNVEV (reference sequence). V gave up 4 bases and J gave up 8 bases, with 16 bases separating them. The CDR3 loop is CASSSDRFRRTQYF. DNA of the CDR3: TGTGCCAGCAGTTCCGACCGGTTCAGGCGTACGCAGTATTTT.

The chain's CDR3 is CASSQGQGEAFF. CDR3 bases: TGTGCCAGCAGTCAAGGTCAGGGTGAAGCTTTCTTT. V usage is TRBV12-3 or TRBV12-4 and J usage is TRBJ1-1, with D possibly being TRBD1 (5 bases). This CDR3 is 12 amino acids long. Trimming left V 5 bases short and J 7 bases short, with 11 bases between.

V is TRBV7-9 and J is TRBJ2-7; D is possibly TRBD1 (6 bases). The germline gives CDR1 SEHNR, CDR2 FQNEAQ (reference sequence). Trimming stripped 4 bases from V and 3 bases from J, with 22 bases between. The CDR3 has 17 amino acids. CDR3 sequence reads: CASSSPIRQEYNYEQYF. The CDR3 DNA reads TGTGCCAGCAGCTCACCTATTCGACAGGAGTACAACTACGAGCAGTACTTC.

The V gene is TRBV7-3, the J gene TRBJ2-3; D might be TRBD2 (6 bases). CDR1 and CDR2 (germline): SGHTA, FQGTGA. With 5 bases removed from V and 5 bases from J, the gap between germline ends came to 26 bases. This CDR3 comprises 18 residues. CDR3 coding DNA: TGTGCCAGCAGCCTCCTACCCTGGACTGTGGGGGGAATAGATACGCAGTATTTT. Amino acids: CASSLLPWTVGGIDTQYF.

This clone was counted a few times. This CDR3 is CASSTGTGGGQPQHF. CDR3 sequence (DNA): TGTGCCAGTAGTACCGGGACAGGGGGCGGTCAGCCCCAGCATTTT. This chain joins TRBV19 and TRBJ1-5; TRBD1 matches at 12 bases. The CDR3 loop spans 15 amino acids. The germline V gene has CDR1 LNHDA and CDR2 SQIVND (reference sequence). V shed 4 bases, J shed 6 bases, and the junction held 4 bases outside the gene matches.

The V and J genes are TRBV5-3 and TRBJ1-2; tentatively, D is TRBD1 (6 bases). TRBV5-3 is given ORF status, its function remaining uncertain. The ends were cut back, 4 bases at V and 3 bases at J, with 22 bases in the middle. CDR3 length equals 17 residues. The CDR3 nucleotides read TGTGCCAGAAGCCAACTGGAGGGGGGGTATGAGCACTATGGCTACACCTTC. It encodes CARSQLEGGYEHYGYTF.

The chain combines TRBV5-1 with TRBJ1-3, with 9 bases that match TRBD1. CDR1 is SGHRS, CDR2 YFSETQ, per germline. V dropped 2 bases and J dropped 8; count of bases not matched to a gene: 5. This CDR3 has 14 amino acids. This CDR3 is CASSFGQGPDTIYF. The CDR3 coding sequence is TGCGCCAGCAGCTTCGGACAGGGGCCGGACACCATATATTTT.

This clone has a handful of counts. The DNA of the CDR3 is TGTGCCAGCAGAGAGGGACTAGCGGGAGGAAGCTCCTACGAGCAGTACTTC. Its protein product is CASREGLAGGSSYEQYF. The chain combines TRBV2 with TRBJ2-7; TRBD2 agrees at 15 bases. In germline, CDR1 is SNHLY, CDR2 FYNNEI. The length of the CDR3 is 17 residues. Trimming removed 6 bases from V and 0 bases from J; junction bases left unmatched: 6.

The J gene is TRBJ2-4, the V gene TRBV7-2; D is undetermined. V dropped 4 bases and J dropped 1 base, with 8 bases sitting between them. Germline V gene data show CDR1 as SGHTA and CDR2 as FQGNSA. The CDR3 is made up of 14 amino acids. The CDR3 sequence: CASSSTTAKNIQYF. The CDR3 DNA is TGTGCCAGCAGCTCTACTACGGCCAAAAACATTCAGTACTTC.

The chain's CDR3 is CASSLGGTGLSYEQYF. The CDR3 DNA follows: TGTGCCAGCAGCTTAGGTGGGACAGGTCTCTCCTACGAGCAGTACTTC. This rearrangement joins TRBV7-9 to TRBJ2-7; 8 nucleotides match TRBD1. The CDR3 extends over 16 amino acids. Germline V lookup: CDR1 SEHNR, CDR2 FQNEAQ (reference sequence). After removal of 1 base from V and 0 bases from J, the junction contained 5 bases not matched to a gene. Full variable domain (rest looked up from reference TRBV7-9 and TRBJ2-7): DTGVSQNPRHKITKRGQNVTFRCDPISEHNRLYWYRQTLGQGPEFLTYFQNEAQLEKSRLLSDRFSAERPKGSFSTLEIQRTEQGDSAMYLCASSLGGTGLSYEQYFGPGTRLTVT.

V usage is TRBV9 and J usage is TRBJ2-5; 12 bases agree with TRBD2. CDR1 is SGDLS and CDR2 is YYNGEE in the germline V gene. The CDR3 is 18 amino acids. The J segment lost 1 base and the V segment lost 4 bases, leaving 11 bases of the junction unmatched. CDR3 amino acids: CASSPTSSGGGTQETQYF. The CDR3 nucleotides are TGTGCCAGCAGCCCGACGTCTAGCGGGGGGGGAACCCAAGAGACCCAGTACTTC. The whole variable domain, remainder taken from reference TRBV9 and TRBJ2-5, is DSGVTQTPKHLITATGQRVTLRCSPRSGDLSVYWYQQSLDQGLQFLIQYYNGEERAKGNILERFSAQQFPDLHSELNLSSLELGDSALYFCASSPTSSGGGTQETQYFGPGTRLLVL.

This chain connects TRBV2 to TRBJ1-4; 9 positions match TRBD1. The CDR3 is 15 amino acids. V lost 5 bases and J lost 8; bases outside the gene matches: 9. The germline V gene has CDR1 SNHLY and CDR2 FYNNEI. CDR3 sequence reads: CASSLKGQGREKLFF. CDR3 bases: TGTGCCAGCAGTTTAAAGGGACAGGGTCGGGAAAAACTGTTTTTT.

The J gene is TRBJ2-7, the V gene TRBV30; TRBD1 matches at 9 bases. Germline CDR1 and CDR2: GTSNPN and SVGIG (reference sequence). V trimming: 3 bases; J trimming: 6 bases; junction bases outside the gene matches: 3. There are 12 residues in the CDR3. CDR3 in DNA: TGTGCCTGGAGATACAGGGGGCGCGAGCAGTACTTC. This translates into CAWRYRGREQYF.

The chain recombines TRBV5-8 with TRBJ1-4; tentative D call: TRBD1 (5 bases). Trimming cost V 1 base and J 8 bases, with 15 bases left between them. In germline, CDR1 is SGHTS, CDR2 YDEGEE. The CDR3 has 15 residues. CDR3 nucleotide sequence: TGTGCCAGCAGCTTGTCTTCAGGGAGGAGCGAAAAACTGTTTTTT. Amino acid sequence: CASSLSSGRSEKLFF.

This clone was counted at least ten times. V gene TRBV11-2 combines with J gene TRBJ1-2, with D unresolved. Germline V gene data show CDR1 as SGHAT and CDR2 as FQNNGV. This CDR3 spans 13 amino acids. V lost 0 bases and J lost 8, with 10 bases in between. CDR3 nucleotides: TGTGCCAGCAGCTTAGATCCCTCGGGGGGCTACACCTTC. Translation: CASSLDPSGGYTF.